This record concerns one T cell receptor (beta chain) sequence. Its antigen remains unidentified. Depths of 1 in 200,000 to 1 in 1 million T cells were the sequencing target. Sequenced by immunoSEQ multiplex PCR; TCRdb stores in-frame clones only, minus some. The top ten hold around 2% of the sample, which has some 130,000 clones, 75% to 90% seen once. The data originate from a study of cytotoxic CD8 clonotypes in ibrutinib-treated CLL. Study-wide context: The patients, over ten relapsed/refractory and under 16 treatment-naive, included around 17 who were IGHV unmutated. The study, taken as a whole, reports: Baseline clonality was higher than in age-matched healthy donors and moved in step with circulating CD8+ T-cell counts. Baseline levels were approached again at progression, after clonality had risen at ibrutinib response.

The CDR3 loop spans 14 amino acids. V lost 8 bases and J lost 6, with 16 bases in between. Per germline, CDR1 LGHNA and CDR2 YSLEER. The chain employs TRBV4-3 and TRBJ2-2; D gene unclear. The receptor was derived from a human donor with chronic lymphocytic leukemia. This specimen consisted of PBMCs, obtained after 24 months of ibrutinib treatment. CDR3 protein: CASCPSMTSGELFF. The CDR3 DNA follows: TGCGCCAGCTGTCCTTCCATGACCTCCGGGGAGCTGTTTTTT.